The clone carrying this T cell receptor beta chain was recorded a few times. Its antigen is currently unknown. This sample's treatment: oral pan-JAK inhibitor, 5-10 mg twice daily. Punch biopsies of lesional scalp, plus peripheral blood, were taken from alopecia areata patients. CD4+ and CD8+ T cells were sorted from PBMCs stained for CD3, CD4 and CD8. Extraction of RNA preceded its reverse transcription into cDNA, which served as the sequencing template. Only in-frame clones appear in the TCRdb table, and some are missing; sequencing was by immunoSEQ multiplex PCR. The sample lists some 200,000 clones; 55% to 70% were seen once. The entry originates in a study of CD8+ T cells in alopecia areata. Study outcomes and limitations: Relative to normal scalp, lesional scalp, especially alopecia totalis/universalis, showed higher clonality. Clonality in the scalp and expanded CD8+ clones ranked among the top 100 were significantly decreased by tofacitinib.

Per germline, CDR1 MNHEY and CDR2 SMNVEV (reference sequence). The CDR3 is made up of 14 amino acids. V gave up 5 bases and J gave up 4 bases; unmatched junction bases: 3. J is TRBJ2-7 and V is TRBV27, with 12 bases aligning to TRBD1. Sequenced material: CD4+ T cells sorted from blood, taken at week 4, from a patient treated with tofacitinib. The clonotype was recovered from a human donor with alopecia areata. The CDR3 spells CASSPGQGAYEQYF. The DNA for the CDR3 is TGTGCCAGCAGTCCGGGACAGGGGGCTTACGAGCAGTACTTC.